The clone carrying this T cell receptor beta chain occurred a few times. Its matching antigen is unknown. Germline CDR1 and CDR2: SGHAT and FQDESV (reference sequence). The CDR3 is made up of 20 amino acids. V lost 3 bases, J lost 2 bases, and 17 bases stayed unmatched. The data were obtained in a study of identical twins. Study-wide results and caveats: Whereas memory repertoires showed no such difference, abundant cord blood beta clonotypes carried fewer insertions.

MiXCR, applied by TCRdb to the 5' RACE reads, yields one record per CDR3 protein. The sample has 200,000 or so distinct CDR3 sequences; more than 15% are singletons. The same specimen was also included in a second study, on T cells expressing NK-cell markers.

The sequenced sample consisted of CD8+ T cells sorted from blood. The V and J genes are TRBV11-1 and TRBJ1-4; 8 bases map to TRBD1. The clonotype was recovered from a woman aged 18-35 years in good health. The chain's CDR3 is CASSFTPGTGLVGTNEKLFF. The CDR3 DNA follows: TGTGCCAGCAGCTTCACCCCCGGGACAGGACTAGTGGGGACTAATGAAAAACTGTTTTTT.